Shown below are 20 T cell receptor beta chains from a single sample sequenced in a study of OX40 agonist ivuxolimab in advanced cancers. Clones were read by immunoSEQ multiplex PCR, and TCRdb kept only the in-frame ones, dropping some. Counted here are roughly 100,000 clones, about 85% occurring once; the ten biggest clones make up 3.8%. Here the sequenced sample was CD4+ or CD8+ T cells sorted from blood, taken in a trial of the OX40 agonist ivuxolimab. The receptors originated from an adult with an advanced solid tumor such as melanoma, head and neck, liver or kidney cancer.

V is TRBV6-6 and J is TRBJ2-1, with 7 bases matching TRBD2. From germline, CDR1 is MNHNY and CDR2 SVGAGI (reference sequence). This CDR3 has 16 amino acids. With V trimmed by 4 bases and J by 10 bases, 16 bases remained unmatched. The DNA for the CDR3 is TGTGCCAGCAGTTCCCTAAGCGGGAACCCCATAGGGGAGCAGTTCTTC. Residues: CASSSLSGNPIGEQFF.

The V call is TRBV5-4, the J call TRBJ2-1; 15 bases match TRBD2. The CDR3 runs 15 residues. Germline loops: CDR1 SGHNT, CDR2 YYREEE (reference sequence). The J segment lost 6 bases and the V segment lost 4 bases, leaving 2 bases of the junction unmatched. The CDR3 region is CASSRTSGGGNEQFF. CDR3 bases: TGTGCCAGCAGCAGGACTAGCGGGGGGGGCAATGAGCAGTTCTTC.

V and J are TRBV19 and TRBJ1-1, with D uncertain. The CDR3 has 12 residues. Trimming cost V 1 base and J 6 bases, with 6 bases left between them. Germline lookup yields CDR1 LNHDA and CDR2 SQIVND (reference sequence). CDR3 nucleotides: TGTGCCAGTAGTATAGGGTTGGCTGAAGCTTTCTTT. Translated: CASSIGLAEAFF.

The CDR3 DNA follows: TGTGCCACCAGCAGTGGGGCAAGGGGAGAGCAGTACTTC. Translating gives CATSSGARGEQYF. The chain is built from TRBV15 and TRBJ2-5; perhaps D is TRBD1 or TRBD2 (5 bases each). Per the germline V gene, CDR1 is LNHNV and CDR2 is YYDKDF (reference sequence). The germline V and J ends were trimmed by 3 bases and 11 bases, with 16 bases remaining between them. The CDR3 runs 13 residues. Full variable domain (missing parts from reference TRBV15 and TRBJ2-5): DAMVIQNPRYQVTQFGKPVTLSCSQTLNHNVMYWYQQKSSQAPKLLFHYYDKDFNNEADTPDNFQSRRPNTSFCFLDIRSPGLGDTAMYLCATSSGARGEQYFGPGTRLLVL.

This clone was picked up one time. The chain joins TRBV4-1 to TRBJ2-2; perhaps TRBD2 as D (6 bases). CDR3 length equals 16 residues. CDR1 and CDR2 (germline): MGHRA, YSYEKL. Trimming removed 0 bases at V and 3 bases at J, with 11 bases between. The CDR3 sequence: CASSQERGLYTGELFF. The CDR3 DNA sequence: TGCGCCAGCAGCCAAGAGAGGGGACTTTACACCGGGGAGCTGTTTTTT.

CDR3 in DNA: TGTGCCAGCACCTCCCCGACCTCCTACGAGCAGTACTTC. Residues: CASTSPTSYEQYF. The V and J genes are TRBV28 and TRBJ2-7; D is unclear. Germline V gene lookup returns CDR1 MDHEN and CDR2 SYDVKM. The CDR3 is 13 residues long. The V gene lost 7 bases and the J gene lost 0 bases, with 10 bases spanning the gap.

The V gene is TRBV2, the J gene TRBJ2-7; 7 nucleotides line up with TRBD2. The CDR3 spans 16 residues. Germline CDR1 and CDR2: SNHLY and FYNNEI. Unmatched junction bases numbered 10, after V lost 1 base and J lost 4 bases. In DNA, the CDR3 is TGTGCCAGCAGTGAAGGGGTAGCCAGCGGGACTTACGAGCAGTACTTC. It encodes CASSEGVASGTYEQYF.

The CDR3 protein is CASSHGLAGLTGELFF. DNA for the CDR3: TGCGCCAGCAGCCACGGACTAGCGGGACTGACCGGGGAGCTGTTTTTT. The V call is TRBV5-1, the J call TRBJ2-2, with 12 nucleotides matching TRBD2. V lost 4 bases and J lost 5; bases outside the gene matches: 6. The CDR3 has 16 residues. Germline lookup yields CDR1 SGHRS and CDR2 YFSETQ.

In this sample, this clone turned up once. V usage is TRBV7-6 and J usage is TRBJ2-5; a possible D gene is TRBD2 (6 bases). The CDR3 runs 18 residues. Trimming took off 5 bases at V and 5 bases at J, with 27 bases between the two ends. Germline-derived CDR1 and CDR2 are SGHVS and FNYEAQ. CDR3: CASSLSRLGSQRGETQYF. CDR3 sequence (DNA): TGTGCCAGCAGCCTCTCCCGCCTGGGGAGTCAACGGGGGGAGACCCAGTACTTC.

The chain uses TRBV27 and TRBJ2-4; TRBD1 matches at 8 bases. The CDR3 consists of 15 residues. CDR1 is MNHEY, CDR2 SMNVEV, per germline (reference sequence). V was pared by 2 bases and J by 9 bases, with 9 bases of the junction left unmatched. The DNA of the CDR3 is TGTGCCAGCAGTTTACTTGGACAGGGTGGGAGCATTCAGTACTTC. This codes for CASSLLGQGGSIQYF.

V is TRBV30 and J is TRBJ1-4; D unclear. This CDR3 contains 15 residues. CDR1 GTSNPN and CDR2 SVGIG come from the germline V gene (reference sequence). Trimming took off 7 bases at V and 0 bases at J, with 15 bases between the two ends. The CDR3 protein is CALLRPQATNEKLFF. DNA of the CDR3: TGTGCCTTACTCCGGCCCCAAGCAACTAATGAAAAACTGTTTTTT.

This chain links TRBV28 with TRBJ1-5; D is ambiguous. Per the germline V gene, CDR1 is MDHEN and CDR2 is SYDVKM. This CDR3 spans 13 amino acids. Trimming stripped 3 bases from V and 5 bases from J, with 8 bases between. The DNA of the CDR3 is TGTGCCAGCAGTTTTAAGATTCATCAGCCCCAGCATTTT. Translating gives CASSFKIHQPQHF.

V usage is TRBV5-8 and J usage is TRBJ2-5, with 9 bases that match TRBD1. The J call could be wrong; TRBJ2-7 is a better fit for the DNA end. From germline, CDR1 is SGHTS and CDR2 YDEGEE. The length of the CDR3 is 15 residues. The CDR3 DNA reads as TGTGCCAGCAGCTTCACAAGACAGGGGGATTACGAGCAGTACTTC. Translating gives CASSFTRQGDYEQYF.

The chain recombines TRBV28 with TRBJ2-1; the D is unclear. The CDR3 consists of 13 residues. V was clipped by 6 bases and J by 1 base, with 7 bases between them. The germline gives CDR1 MDHEN, CDR2 SYDVKM. The CDR3 protein is CASSVGSYNEQFF. The DNA of the CDR3 is TGTGCCAGCAGCGTTGGTTCCTACAATGAGCAGTTCTTC.

The gene calls are TRBV9 and TRBJ1-2; D gene unclear. The V gene's germline CDR1 is SGDLS and CDR2 YYNGEE. The V and J ends lost 6 bases and 6 bases respectively, with 15 bases between them. The CDR3 length is 13 residues. The CDR3 DNA follows: TGTGCCAGCACGAGTGGGGATAGGAATGGCTACACCTTC. Protein sequence: CASTSGDRNGYTF.

This chain connects TRBV9 to TRBJ2-1; 9 bases map to TRBD2. The V gene's germline CDR1 is SGDLS and CDR2 YYNGEE. The V gene end was trimmed by 3 bases and the J gene end by 4 bases; junction bases not matched to a gene: 5. CDR3 length equals 15 residues. The CDR3 loop reads CASSGAGGTYNEQFF. CDR3 bases: TGTGCCAGCAGCGGAGCGGGAGGAACATACAATGAGCAGTTCTTC. Supplemented by reference TRBV9 and TRBJ2-1, the full variable domain reads DSGVTQTPKHLITATGQRVTLRCSPRSGDLSVYWYQQSLDQGLQFLIQYYNGEERAKGNILERFSAQQFPDLHSELNLSSLELGDSALYFCASSGAGGTYNEQFFGPGTRLTVL.

V is TRBV9 and J is TRBJ2-2; TRBD2 might be the D (6 bases). CDR1 SGDLS and CDR2 YYNGEE come from the germline V gene. The CDR3 is made up of 14 amino acids. V shed 0 bases and J shed 4 bases, with 7 bases lying between them. CDR3 nucleotides: TGTGCCAGCAGCGTAGACGGGAGCACCGGGGAGCTGTTTTTT. Amino acids: CASSVDGSTGELFF.

This chain links TRBV30 with TRBJ1-4; D is unresolved. Per the germline V gene, CDR1 is GTSNPN and CDR2 is SVGIG (reference sequence). CDR3 length: 15 amino acids. The ends were cut back, 0 bases at V and 7 bases at J, with 15 bases in the middle. The DNA of the CDR3 is TGTGCCTGGAGTGTATCTGGAATATCGGGTGAAAAACTGTTTTTT. This codes for CAWSVSGISGEKLFF.

The chain uses TRBV11-2 and TRBJ2-7, with TRBD1 identical over 10 bases. Germline lookup yields CDR1 SGHAT and CDR2 FQNNGV. CDR3 size: 13 residues. V lost 6 bases and J lost 5; bases outside the gene matches: 4. CDR3 in amino acids: CASRGQGHNEQYF. The CDR3 DNA is TGTGCCAGCAGGGGACAGGGGCACAACGAGCAGTACTTC.

The DNA of the CDR3 is TGTGCCAGCAGTTTAGTCTCGCCCGACGACTCCTACAATGAGCAGTTCTTC. Its protein product is CASSLVSPDDSYNEQFF. The chain recombines TRBV28 with TRBJ2-1; D not certain. V was shortened by 2 bases and J by 0 bases, with 14 bases between the two germline ends. CDR1 MDHEN and CDR2 SYDVKM come from the germline V gene. The CDR3 spans 17 residues.